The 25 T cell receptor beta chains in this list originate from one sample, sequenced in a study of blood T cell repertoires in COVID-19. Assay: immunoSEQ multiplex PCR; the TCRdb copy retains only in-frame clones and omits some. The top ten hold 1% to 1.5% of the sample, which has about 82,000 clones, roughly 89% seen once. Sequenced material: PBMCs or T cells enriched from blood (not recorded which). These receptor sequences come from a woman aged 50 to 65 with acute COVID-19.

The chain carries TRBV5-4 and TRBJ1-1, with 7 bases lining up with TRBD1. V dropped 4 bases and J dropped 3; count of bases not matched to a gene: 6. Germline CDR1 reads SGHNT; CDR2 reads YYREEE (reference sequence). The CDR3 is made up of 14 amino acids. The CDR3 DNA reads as TGTGCCAGCAGCAGAGGGGGCTTGGACACTGAAGCTTTCTTT. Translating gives CASSRGGLDTEAFF.

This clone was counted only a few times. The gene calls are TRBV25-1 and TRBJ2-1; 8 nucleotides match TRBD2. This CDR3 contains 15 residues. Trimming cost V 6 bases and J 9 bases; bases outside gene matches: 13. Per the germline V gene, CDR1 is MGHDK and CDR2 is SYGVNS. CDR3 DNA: TGTGCCAGCAGGCCCGGACTAAGCGGGAGCGGTGAGCAGTTCTTC. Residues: CASRPGLSGSGEQFF.

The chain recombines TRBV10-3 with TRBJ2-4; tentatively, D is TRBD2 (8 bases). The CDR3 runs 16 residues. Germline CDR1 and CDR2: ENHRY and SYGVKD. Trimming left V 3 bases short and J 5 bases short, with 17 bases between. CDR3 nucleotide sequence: TGTGCCATCAGTGACCTCGGGAGGGGGCCGGAAAACATTCAGTACTTC. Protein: CAISDLGRGPENIQYF.

CDR3 nucleotides: TGCGCCAGCAGACTCGGGGCTAGCGGCCACAATGAGCAGTTCTTC. This gives the protein CASRLGASGHNEQFF. The rearrangement joins TRBV4-1 to TRBJ2-1; 7 nucleotides align to TRBD2. Germline trimming cut 6 bases from V and 5 bases from J; bases unmatched to any gene: 10. Germline V gene data show CDR1 as MGHRA and CDR2 as YSYEKL. The CDR3 extends over 15 amino acids.

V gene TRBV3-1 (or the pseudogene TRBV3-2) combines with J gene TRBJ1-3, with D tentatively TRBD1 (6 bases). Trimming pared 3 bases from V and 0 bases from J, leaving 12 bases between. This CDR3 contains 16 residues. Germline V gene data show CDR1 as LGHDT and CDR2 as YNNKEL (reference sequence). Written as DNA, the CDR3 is TGTGCCAGCAGCCAGGGGGCACTCAGCTCTGGAAACACCATATATTTT. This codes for CASSQGALSSGNTIYF.

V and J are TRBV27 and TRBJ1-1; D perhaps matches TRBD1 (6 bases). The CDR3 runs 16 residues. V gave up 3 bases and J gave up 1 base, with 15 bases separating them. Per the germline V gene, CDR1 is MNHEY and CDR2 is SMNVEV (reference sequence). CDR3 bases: TGTGCCAGCAGTTTTTTCAGGGGCCGCTCGAACACTGAAGCTTTCTTT. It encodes CASSFFRGRSNTEAFF.

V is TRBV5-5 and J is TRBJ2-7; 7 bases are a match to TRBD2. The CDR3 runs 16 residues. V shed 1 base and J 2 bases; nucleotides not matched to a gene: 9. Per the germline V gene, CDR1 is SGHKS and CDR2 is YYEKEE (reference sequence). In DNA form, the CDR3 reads TGTGCCAGCAGCTTGTCACAGGCTAGCGGAACCTACGAGCAGTACTTC. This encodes CASSLSQASGTYEQYF.

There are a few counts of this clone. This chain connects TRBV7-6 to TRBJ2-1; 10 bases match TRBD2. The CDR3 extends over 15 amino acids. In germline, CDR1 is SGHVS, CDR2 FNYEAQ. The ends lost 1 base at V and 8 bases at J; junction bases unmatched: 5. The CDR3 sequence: CASSLESSGSYEQFF. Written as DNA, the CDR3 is TGTGCCAGCAGCTTAGAGTCTAGCGGGAGTTATGAGCAGTTCTTC.

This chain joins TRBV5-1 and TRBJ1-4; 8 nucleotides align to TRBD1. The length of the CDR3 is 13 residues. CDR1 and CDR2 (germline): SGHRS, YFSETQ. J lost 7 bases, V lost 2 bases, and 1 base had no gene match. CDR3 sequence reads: CASSFDRGEKLFF. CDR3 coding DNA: TGCGCCAGCAGCTTCGACAGGGGTGAAAAACTGTTTTTT.

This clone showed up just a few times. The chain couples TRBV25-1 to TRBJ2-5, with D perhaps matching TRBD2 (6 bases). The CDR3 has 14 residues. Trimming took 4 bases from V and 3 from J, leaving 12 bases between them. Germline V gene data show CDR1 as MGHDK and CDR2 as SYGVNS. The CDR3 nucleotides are TGTGCCAGCAGTGGCGGGACTCCCGAAGAGACCCAGTACTTC. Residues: CASSGGTPEETQYF.

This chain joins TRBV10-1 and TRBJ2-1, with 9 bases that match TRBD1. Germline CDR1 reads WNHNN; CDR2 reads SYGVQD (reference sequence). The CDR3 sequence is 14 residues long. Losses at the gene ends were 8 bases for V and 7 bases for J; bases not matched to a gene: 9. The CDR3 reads CASDPGQGHNEQFF. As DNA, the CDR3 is TGCGCCAGCGACCCGGGACAGGGCCATAATGAGCAGTTCTTC.

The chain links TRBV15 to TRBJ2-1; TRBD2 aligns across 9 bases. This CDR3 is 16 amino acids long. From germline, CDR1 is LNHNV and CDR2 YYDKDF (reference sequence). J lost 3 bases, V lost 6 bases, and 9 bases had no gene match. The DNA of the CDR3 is TGTGCCACCAGTCAATCCCTAGCGGGAATCTACAATGAGCAGTTCTTC. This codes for CATSQSLAGIYNEQFF.

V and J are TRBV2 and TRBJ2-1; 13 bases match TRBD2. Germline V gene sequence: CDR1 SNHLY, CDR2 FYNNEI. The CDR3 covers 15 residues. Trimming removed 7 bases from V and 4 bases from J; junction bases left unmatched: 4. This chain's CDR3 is CASIRLAGGYNEQFF. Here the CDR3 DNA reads TGTGCCAGCATTAGACTAGCGGGAGGTTACAATGAGCAGTTCTTC.

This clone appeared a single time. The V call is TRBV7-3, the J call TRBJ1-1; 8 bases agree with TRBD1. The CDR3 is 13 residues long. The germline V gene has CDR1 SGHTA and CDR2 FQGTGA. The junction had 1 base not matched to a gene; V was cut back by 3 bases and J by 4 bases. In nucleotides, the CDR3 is TGTGCCAGCAGCTTGGACAGGGCCACTGAAGCTTTCTTT. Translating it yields CASSLDRATEAFF.

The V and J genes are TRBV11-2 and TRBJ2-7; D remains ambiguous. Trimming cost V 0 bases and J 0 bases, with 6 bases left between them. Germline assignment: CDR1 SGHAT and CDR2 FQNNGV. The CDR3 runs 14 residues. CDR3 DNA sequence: TGTGCCAGCAGCTTAGATGCTAGCTCCTACGAGCAGTACTTC. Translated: CASSLDASSYEQYF.

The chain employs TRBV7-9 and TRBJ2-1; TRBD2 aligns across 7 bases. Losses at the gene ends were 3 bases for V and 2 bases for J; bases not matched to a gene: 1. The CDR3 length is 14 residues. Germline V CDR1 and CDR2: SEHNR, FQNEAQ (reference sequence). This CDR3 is CASSFGLAYNEQFF. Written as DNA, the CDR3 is TGTGCCAGCAGCTTTGGACTAGCCTACAATGAGCAGTTCTTC. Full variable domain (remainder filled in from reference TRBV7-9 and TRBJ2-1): DTGVSQNPRHKITKRGQNVTFRCDPISEHNRLYWYRQTLGQGPEFLTYFQNEAQLEKSRLLSDRFSAERPKGSFSTLEIQRTEQGDSAMYLCASSFGLAYNEQFFGPGTRLTVL.

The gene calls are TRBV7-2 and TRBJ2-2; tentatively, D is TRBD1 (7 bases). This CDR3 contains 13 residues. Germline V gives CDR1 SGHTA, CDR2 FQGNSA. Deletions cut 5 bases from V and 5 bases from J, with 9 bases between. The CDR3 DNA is TGTGCCAGCAGCCCAGGGGGGACCGGGGAGCTGTTTTTT. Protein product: CASSPGGTGELFF. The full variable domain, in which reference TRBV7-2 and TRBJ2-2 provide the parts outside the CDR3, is GAGVSQSPSNKVTEKGKDVELRCDPISGHTALYWYRQSLGQGLEFLIYFQGNSAPDKSGLPSDRFSAERTGGSVSTLTIQRTQQEDSAVYLCASSPGGTGELFFGEGSRLTVL.

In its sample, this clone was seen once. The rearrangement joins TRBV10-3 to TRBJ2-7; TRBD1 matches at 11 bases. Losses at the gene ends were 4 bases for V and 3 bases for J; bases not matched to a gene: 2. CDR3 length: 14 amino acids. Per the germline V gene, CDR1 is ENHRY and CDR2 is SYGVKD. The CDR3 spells CAISGGTGGYEQYF. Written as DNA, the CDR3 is TGTGCCATCAGTGGCGGGACAGGGGGCTACGAGCAGTACTTC.

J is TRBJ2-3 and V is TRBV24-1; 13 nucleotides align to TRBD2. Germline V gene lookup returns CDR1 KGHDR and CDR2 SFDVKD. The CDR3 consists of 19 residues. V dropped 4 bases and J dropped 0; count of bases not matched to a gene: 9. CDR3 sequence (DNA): TGTGCCACCAGTGACCCCGGGACTAGCGGGGAATCTAGCACAGATACGCAGTATTTT. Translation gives CATSDPGTSGESSTDTQYF.

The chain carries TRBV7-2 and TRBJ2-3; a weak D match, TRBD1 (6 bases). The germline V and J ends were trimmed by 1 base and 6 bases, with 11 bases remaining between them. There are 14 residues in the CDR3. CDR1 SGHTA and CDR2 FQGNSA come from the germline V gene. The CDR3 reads CASSLVGTRDTQYF. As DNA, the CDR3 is TGTGCCAGCAGCTTAGTTGGGACAAGGGATACGCAGTATTTT.

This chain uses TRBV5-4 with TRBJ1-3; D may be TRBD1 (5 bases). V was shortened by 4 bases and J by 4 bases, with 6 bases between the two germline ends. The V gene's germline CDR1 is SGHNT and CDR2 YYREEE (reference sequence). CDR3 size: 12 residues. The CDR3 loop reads CASSRQGNTIYF. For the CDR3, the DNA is TGTGCCAGCAGCCGACAGGGAAACACCATATATTTT.

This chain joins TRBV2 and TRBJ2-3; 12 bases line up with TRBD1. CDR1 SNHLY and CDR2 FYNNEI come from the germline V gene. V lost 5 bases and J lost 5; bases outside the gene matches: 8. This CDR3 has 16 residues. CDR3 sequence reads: CASSFRDRGLKDTQYF. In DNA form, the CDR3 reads TGTGCCAGCAGTTTCCGGGACAGGGGGCTCAAAGATACGCAGTATTTT.

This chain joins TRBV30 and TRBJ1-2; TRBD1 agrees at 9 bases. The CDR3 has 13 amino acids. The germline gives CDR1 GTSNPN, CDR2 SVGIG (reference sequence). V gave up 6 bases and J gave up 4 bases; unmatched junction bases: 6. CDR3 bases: TGTGCCTGTGGACAGGGGCTATCCTATGGCTACACCTTC. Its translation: CACGQGLSYGYTF.

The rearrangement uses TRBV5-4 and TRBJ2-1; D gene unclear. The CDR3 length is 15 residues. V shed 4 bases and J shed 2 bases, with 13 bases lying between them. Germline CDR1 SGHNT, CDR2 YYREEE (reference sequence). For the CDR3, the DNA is TGTGCCAGCAGCGCAGGTTCTATCACCTACAATGAGCAGTTCTTC. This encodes CASSAGSITYNEQFF.

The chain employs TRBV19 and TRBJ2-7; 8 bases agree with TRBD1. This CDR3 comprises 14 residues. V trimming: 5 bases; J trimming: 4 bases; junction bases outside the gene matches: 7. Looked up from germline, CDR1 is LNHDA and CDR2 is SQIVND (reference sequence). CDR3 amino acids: CASSFGTGSYEQYF. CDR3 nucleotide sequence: TGTGCCAGTAGTTTCGGGACAGGATCATACGAGCAGTACTTC.